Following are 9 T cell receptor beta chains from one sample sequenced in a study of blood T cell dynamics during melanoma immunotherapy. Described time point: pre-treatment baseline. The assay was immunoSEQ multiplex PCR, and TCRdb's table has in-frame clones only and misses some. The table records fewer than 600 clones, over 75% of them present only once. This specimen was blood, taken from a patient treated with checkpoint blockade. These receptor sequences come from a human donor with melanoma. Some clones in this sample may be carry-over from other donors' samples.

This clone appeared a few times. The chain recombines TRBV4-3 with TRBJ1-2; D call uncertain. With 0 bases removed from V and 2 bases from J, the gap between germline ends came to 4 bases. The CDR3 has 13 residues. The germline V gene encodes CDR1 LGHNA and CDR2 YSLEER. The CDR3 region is CASSQEGNYGYTF. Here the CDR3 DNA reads TGCGCCAGCAGCCAAGAGGGGAACTATGGCTACACCTTC.

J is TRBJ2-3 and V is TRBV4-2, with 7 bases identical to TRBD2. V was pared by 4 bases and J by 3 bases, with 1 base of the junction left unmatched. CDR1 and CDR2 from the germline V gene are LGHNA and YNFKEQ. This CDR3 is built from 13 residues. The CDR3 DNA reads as TGTGCCAGCAGCCCACTAGCGACAGATACGCAGTATTTT. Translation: CASSPLATDTQYF.

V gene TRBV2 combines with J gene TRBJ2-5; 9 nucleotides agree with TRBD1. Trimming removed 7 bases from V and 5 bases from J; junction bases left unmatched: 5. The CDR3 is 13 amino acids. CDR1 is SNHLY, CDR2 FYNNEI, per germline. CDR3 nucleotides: TGTGCCAGCAAGAGGGACAGGGACGAGACCCAGTACTTC. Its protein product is CASKRDRDETQYF.

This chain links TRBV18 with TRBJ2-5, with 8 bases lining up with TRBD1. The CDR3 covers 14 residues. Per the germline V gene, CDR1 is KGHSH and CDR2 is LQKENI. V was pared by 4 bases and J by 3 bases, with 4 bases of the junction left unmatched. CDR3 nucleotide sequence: TGTGCCAGCTCACTGACAGGGGCTGAAGAGACCCAGTACTTC. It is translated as CASSLTGAEETQYF.

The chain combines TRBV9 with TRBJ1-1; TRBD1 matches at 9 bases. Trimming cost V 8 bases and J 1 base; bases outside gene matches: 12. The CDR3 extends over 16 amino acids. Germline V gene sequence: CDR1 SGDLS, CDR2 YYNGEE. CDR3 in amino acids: CASSPTGGEGNTEAFF. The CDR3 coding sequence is TGTGCCAGTTCCCCAACAGGGGGCGAGGGGAACACTGAAGCTTTCTTT.

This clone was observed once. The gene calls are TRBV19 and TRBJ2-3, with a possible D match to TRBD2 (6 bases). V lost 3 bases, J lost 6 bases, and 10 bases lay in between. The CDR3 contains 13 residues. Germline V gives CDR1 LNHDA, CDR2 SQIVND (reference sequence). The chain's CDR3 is CASSMGLRDTQYF. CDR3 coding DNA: TGTGCCAGTAGTATGGGACTGCGGGATACGCAGTATTTT.

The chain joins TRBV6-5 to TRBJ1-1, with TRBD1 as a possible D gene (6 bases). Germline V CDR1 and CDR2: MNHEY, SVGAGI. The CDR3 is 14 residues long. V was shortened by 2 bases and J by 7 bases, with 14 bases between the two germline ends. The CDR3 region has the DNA TGTGCCAGCAGTTACCGCCTGGGAGGGGGTGAAGCTTTCTTT. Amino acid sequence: CASSYRLGGGEAFF.

The DNA for the CDR3 is TGTGCCAGTAGTATAGATCTCAGTACAATTGGTATCGAGCAGTACTTC. Encoded protein: CASSIDLSTIGIEQYF. The chain has TRBV19 and TRBJ2-7; D gene ambiguous. CDR3 length: 16 residues. Germline V gives CDR1 LNHDA, CDR2 SQIVND (reference sequence). Trimming removed 0 bases from V and 6 bases from J, with 18 bases in between. Combining the CDR3 with reference TRBV19 and TRBJ2-7 gives the whole variable domain DGGITQSPKYLFRKEGQNVTLSCEQNLNHDAMYWYRQDPGQGLRLIYYSQIVNDFQKGDIAEGYSVSREKKESFPLTVTSAQKNPTAFYLCASSIDLSTIGIEQYFGPGTRLTVT.

The CDR3 spells CASSISIEQYF. DNA for the CDR3: TGTGCCAGCAGCATCTCCATCGAGCAGTACTTC. The chain is built from TRBV7-9 and TRBJ2-7; D unclear. Looked up from germline, CDR1 is SEHNR and CDR2 is FQNEAQ (reference sequence). Trimming left V 5 bases short and J 6 bases short, with 8 bases between. This CDR3 region has 11 residues.